This T cell receptor (beta chain) was profiled in a study of T cells in Graves' hyperthyroidism and ophthalmopathy. What was amplified from RNA transcripts were TCR beta CDR3 regions. The study used the HTBI primer set for a first-round RT-PCR of the TCR CDR3. TCRdb redid the calling of the multiplex PCR reads with MiXCR, one entry per CDR3 protein. The table has approximately 700,000 distinct CDR3 sequences, around 17% seen once; the top ten hold approximately 8.4%. Trimming cost V 5 bases and J 1 base, with 15 bases left between them. The CDR3 sequence is 14 residues long. The germline V gene encodes CDR1 DFQATT and CDR2 SNEGSKA (reference sequence).

The sample consisted of blood. The sequence was obtained from a man younger than 35 with Graves' hyperthyroidism. The J gene is TRBJ2-7, the V gene TRBV20-1; TRBD2 is a possible D gene (5 bases). The CDR3 loop is CSALLGARSYEQYF. The CDR3 DNA follows: TGCAGTGCTTTACTAGGTGCAAGGTCCTACGAGCAGTACTTC.